This note documents a single T cell receptor beta chain sequence. This entry is derived from a study of blood T cell repertoires in COVID-19. Study details: PBMCs, B-cell-depleted T cells, or T cells provided the cDNA or gDNA that made up the material.

CDR1 and CDR2 (germline): SGHDT, YYEEEE. This CDR3 comprises 16 residues. Trimming took 4 bases from V and 7 from J; bases not matched to a gene: 9. Data came from immunoSEQ multiplex PCR; TCRdb stores just in-frame clones and leaves some out. This table has some 75,000 clones, 90% appearing once. V is TRBV5-6 and J is TRBJ2-1, with 12 bases matching TRBD2. The sequence was obtained from a human donor in a cohort sampled during active COVID-19. Material for sequencing was peripheral blood. CDR3: CASSPNLAGGLNEQFF. CDR3 coding DNA: TGTGCCAGCAGCCCTAACCTAGCGGGGGGGTTAAATGAGCAGTTCTTC.